The 9 T cell receptor beta chains below were found in one sample sequenced in a study of T-cell reconstitution after alpha-beta-depleted transplantation in children. Preparation of the TCRbeta library used unique molecular identifiers. TCRdb processed the PCR reads anew with MiXCR; each CDR3 protein has one entry. Among about 980,000 distinct CDR3 sequences listed, less than 30% were seen once. Source: PBMCs, mostly from graft donor cells, taken 360 days after TCRalphabeta/CD19-depleted stem cell transplant. The source is a boy in the first two years of life who had a stem cell transplant for SCID, so the T cells may come from the graft donor.

The CDR3 nucleotides are TGTGCCAGCAGTTACCTTACAGGTGGCAATCAGCCCCAGCATTTT. It codes for CASSYLTGGNQPQHF. This chain uses TRBV6-5 with TRBJ1-5; weak D call: TRBD1 (5 bases). V dropped 2 bases and J dropped 2 bases, with 10 bases sitting between them. CDR1 is MNHEY and CDR2 is SVGAGI in the germline V gene. The CDR3 length is 15 residues.

This clonotype has a handful of counts. V gene TRBV5-5 combines with J gene TRBJ2-1; the D gene is possibly TRBD1 (6 bases). Trimming took 6 bases from V and 3 from J, leaving 16 bases between them. CDR1 and CDR2 (germline): SGHKS, YYEKEE (reference sequence). The CDR3 runs to 15 residues. The CDR3 DNA reads as TGTGCCAGCACTCACAGGGATCGGAACTACAATGAGCAGTTCTTC. Amino acids: CASTHRDRNYNEQFF. The variable domain in full, completed from reference TRBV5-5 and TRBJ2-1, reads DAGVTQSPTHLIKTRGQQVTLRCSPISGHKSVSWYQQVLGQGPQFIFQYYEKEERGRGNFPDRFSARQFPNYSSELNVNALLLGDSALYLCASTHRDRNYNEQFFGPGTRLTVL.

This clonotype was seen more than once but under ten times. The chain links TRBV7-8 to TRBJ2-3; no clear D gene. The CDR3 runs 16 residues. Per the germline V gene, CDR1 is SGHVS and CDR2 is FQNEAQ. The V end lost 1 base, the J end lost 0 bases, and 11 bases lay between the germline ends. Written as DNA, the CDR3 is TGTGCCAGCAGCTTAGTCGATCGGGCTAGCACAGATACGCAGTATTTT. Translating gives CASSLVDRASTDTQYF.

This clonotype turned up a few times. The chain links TRBV12-3 or TRBV12-4 to TRBJ2-3; D gene unclear. Trimming cost V 3 bases and J 8 bases, with 12 bases left between them. The CDR3 is made up of 13 amino acids. CDR3 coding DNA: TGTGCCAGCAGTTTTCGGCGGAGTCCTACGCAGTATTTT. Its protein product is CASSFRRSPTQYF.

This clonotype appeared a few times. V usage is TRBV5-1 and J usage is TRBJ1-1; 9 nucleotides line up with TRBD1. Per germline, CDR1 SGHRS and CDR2 YFSETQ. Losses at the gene ends were 3 bases for V and 1 base for J; bases not matched to a gene: 1. The CDR3 has 14 residues. DNA of the CDR3: TGCGCCAGCAGCTGGGACAGGGAGAACACTGAAGCTTTCTTT. Translated: CASSWDRENTEAFF.

The DNA for the CDR3 is TGTGCCAGCATACTAGACCTAGGCGCGGCCAATACGCAGTATTTT. The encoded protein is CASILDLGAANTQYF. The chain couples TRBV2 to TRBJ2-3; tentatively, D is TRBD2 (5 bases). Trimming took 7 bases from V and 7 from J, leaving 21 bases between them. The CDR3 is made up of 15 amino acids. The germline V gene has CDR1 SNHLY and CDR2 FYNNEI. Together with reference TRBV2 and TRBJ2-3, the CDR3 gives the full variable domain: EPEVTQTPSHQVTQMGQEVILRCVPISNHLYFYWYRQILGQKVEFLVSFYNNEISEKSEIFDDQFSVERPDGSNFTLKIRSTKLEDSAMYFCASILDLGAANTQYFGPGTRLTVL.

The genes are TRBV5-1 and TRBJ2-7; either TRBD1 or TRBD2 may supply D (6 bases each). The CDR3 covers 15 residues. Germline V gene data show CDR1 as SGHRS and CDR2 as YFSETQ. Trimming left V 4 bases short and J 6 bases short, with 20 bases between. The CDR3 DNA is TGCGCCAGCAGCCTCGAGGGGGGCCAATTGGTCGAGCAGTACTTC. Translating it yields CASSLEGGQLVEQYF.

This sequence joins TRBV5-1 and TRBJ2-1; D gene unclear. CDR3 size: 13 residues. Germline values: CDR1 SGHRS, CDR2 YFSETQ. The V and J ends lost 4 bases and 4 bases respectively, with 9 bases between them. The CDR3 region has the DNA TGCGCCAGCAGCCCCTGGGGTTACAATGAGCAGTTCTTC. This encodes CASSPWGYNEQFF.

V and J are TRBV12-3 or TRBV12-4 and TRBJ1-2; D is unresolved. Trimming took off 6 bases at V and 4 bases at J, with 6 bases between the two ends. The CDR3 has 11 residues. The CDR3, as DNA: TGTGCCAGCAGATCAGGCTATGGCTACACCTTC. It yields the protein CASRSGYGYTF.